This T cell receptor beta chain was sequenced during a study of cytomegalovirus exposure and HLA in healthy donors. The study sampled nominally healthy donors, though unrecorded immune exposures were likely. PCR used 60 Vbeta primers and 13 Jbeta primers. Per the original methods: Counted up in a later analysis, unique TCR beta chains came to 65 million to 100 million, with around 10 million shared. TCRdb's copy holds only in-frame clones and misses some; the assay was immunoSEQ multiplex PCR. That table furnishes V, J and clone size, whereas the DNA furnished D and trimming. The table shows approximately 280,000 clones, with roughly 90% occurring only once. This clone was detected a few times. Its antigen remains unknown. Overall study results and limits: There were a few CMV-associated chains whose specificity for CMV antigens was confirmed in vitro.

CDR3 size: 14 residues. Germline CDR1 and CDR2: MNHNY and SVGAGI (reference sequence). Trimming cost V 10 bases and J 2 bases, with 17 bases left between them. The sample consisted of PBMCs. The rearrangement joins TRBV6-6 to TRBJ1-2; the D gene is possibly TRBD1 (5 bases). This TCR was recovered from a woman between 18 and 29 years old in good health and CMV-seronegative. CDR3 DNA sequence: TGTGCCACCCTAATCGGGGGGGTAAACTATGGCTACACCTTC. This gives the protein CATLIGGVNYGYTF.